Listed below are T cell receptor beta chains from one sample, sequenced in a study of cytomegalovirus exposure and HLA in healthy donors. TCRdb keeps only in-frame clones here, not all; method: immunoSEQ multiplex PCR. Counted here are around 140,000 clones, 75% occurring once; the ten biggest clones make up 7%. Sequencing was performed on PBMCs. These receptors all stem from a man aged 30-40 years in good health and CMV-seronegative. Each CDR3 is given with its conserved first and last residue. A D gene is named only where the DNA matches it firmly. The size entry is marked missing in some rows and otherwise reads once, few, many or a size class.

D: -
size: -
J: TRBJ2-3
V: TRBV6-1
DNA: TGTGCCAGCAGTGAAAGGACATCGTTCGCAGATACGCAGTATTTT
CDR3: CASSERTSFADTQYF

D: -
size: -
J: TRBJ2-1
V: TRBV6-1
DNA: TGTGCCAGCAGTGAAGGGGGCCCCAGCAGGGACACCTACAATGAGCAGTTCTTC
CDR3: CASSEGGPSRDTYNEQFF

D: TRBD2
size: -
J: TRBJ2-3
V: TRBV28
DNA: TGTGCCAGCACCGGGAGGGGAGATACGCAGTATTTT
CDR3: CASTGRGDTQYF

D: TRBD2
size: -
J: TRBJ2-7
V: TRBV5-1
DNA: TGCGCCAGCTCGATAGCGGGAGGGGACGACGAGCAGTACTTC
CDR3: CASSIAGGDDEQYF

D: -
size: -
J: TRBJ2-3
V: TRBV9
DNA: TGTGCCAGCAGCCCCGACGGGTTGGATACGCAGTATTTT
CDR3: CASSPDGLDTQYF

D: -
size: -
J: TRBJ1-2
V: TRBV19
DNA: TGTGCCAGTAGTCCAGGGCAATATGGCTACACCTTC
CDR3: CASSPGQYGYTF

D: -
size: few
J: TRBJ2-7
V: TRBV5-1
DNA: TGCGCCAGCAGCCCCCGGCAGGGGCGCTCCTACGAGCAGTACTTC
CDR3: CASSPRQGRSYEQYF

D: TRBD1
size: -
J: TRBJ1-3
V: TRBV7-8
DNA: TGTGCCAGCAGCCGACGACAGGGAAGTTCTGGAAACACCATATATTTT
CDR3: CASSRRQGSSGNTIYF

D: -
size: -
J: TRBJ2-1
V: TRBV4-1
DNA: TGCGCCAGCAGCCAAGGGGGGAGACTAGAGTACAATGAGCAGTTCTTC
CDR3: CASSQGGRLEYNEQFF

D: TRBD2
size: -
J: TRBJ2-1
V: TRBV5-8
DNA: TGTGCCAGCAGCTTGGTCGAGACTAGCGCAATCCGGCAGTTCTTC
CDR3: CASSLVETSAIRQFF

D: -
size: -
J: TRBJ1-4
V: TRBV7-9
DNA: TGTGCCAGCAGCTTAAGGCCCCGGACCCCATCAGGGGTTAATGAAAAACTGTTTTTT
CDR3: CASSLRPRTPSGVNEKLFF

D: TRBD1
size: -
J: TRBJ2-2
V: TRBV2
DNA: TGTGCCGGACAGGAACAGGGGAACACCGGGGAGCTGTTTTTT
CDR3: CAGQEQGNTGELFF

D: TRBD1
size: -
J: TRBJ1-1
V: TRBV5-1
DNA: TGCGCCAGCAGCTCGAACGACAGGGGAAGCACTGAAGCTTTCTTT
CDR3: CASSSNDRGSTEAFF

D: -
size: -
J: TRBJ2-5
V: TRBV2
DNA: TGTGCCAGCAGACTCCTAGAGACCCAGTACTTC
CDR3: CASRLLETQYF

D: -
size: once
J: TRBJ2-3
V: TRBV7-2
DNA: TGTGCCAGCAGCTTAGGGGCAGGCACAGATACGCAGTATTTT
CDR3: CASSLGAGTDTQYF

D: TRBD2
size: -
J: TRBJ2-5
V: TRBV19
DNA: TGTGCCAGTAGTGTCGGACTAGCGGGGAAAGAGACCCAGTACTTC
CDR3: CASSVGLAGKETQYF

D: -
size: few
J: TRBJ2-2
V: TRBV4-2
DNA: TGTGCCAGCAGCCAGGGGGGGCAGACCGGGGAGCTGTTTTTT
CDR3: CASSQGGQTGELFF

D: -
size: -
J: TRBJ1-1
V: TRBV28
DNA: TGTGCCAGCAGTCATAGGATCTGGGTGGACAGCCTTAACACTGAAGCTTTCTTT
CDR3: CASSHRIWVDSLNTEAFF

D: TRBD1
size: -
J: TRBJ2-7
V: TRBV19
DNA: TGTGCCACCACGCCCGGGGACAGGGGCCACGAGCAGTACTTC
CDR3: CATTPGDRGHEQYF

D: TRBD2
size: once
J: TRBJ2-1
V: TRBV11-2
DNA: TGTGCCAGCAGCTTAGTAGGAGGACTAGCGGGACGGGTCTTC
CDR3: CASSLVGGLAGRVF

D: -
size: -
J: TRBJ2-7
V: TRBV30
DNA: TGTGCCTGGAGGGTACAGGCATACGAGCAGTACTTC
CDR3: CAWRVQAYEQYF

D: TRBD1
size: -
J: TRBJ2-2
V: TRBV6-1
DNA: TGTGCCAGCAGTGTACAGGGGGCGGACGGGGAGCTGTTTTTT
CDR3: CASSVQGADGELFF

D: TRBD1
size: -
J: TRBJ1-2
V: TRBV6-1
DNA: TGTGCCAGCAGGCTTGCTGGACAGGGCCTCTATGGCTACACCTTC
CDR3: CASRLAGQGLYGYTF

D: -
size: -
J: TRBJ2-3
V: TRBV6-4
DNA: TGTGCCAGCAGTGAGGACCGACAGAGCTTTACGCAGTATTTT
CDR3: CASSEDRQSFTQYF

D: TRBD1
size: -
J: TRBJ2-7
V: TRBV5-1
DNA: TGCGCCAGCAGCGCGGGGACAGGGACGTACGAGCAGTACTTC
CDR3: CASSAGTGTYEQYF

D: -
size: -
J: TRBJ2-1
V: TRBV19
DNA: TGTGCCAGTAGTGGTGAACAGGGTTTCCGATACAATGAGCAGTTCTTC
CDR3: CASSGEQGFRYNEQFF

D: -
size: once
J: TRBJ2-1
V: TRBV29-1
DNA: TGCAGCGTTGAAGACGCGGTGAATGAGCAGTTCTTC
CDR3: CSVEDAVNEQFF

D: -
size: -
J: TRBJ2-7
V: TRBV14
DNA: TGTGCCAGCCAAGACCAGGGGCGGTACGAGCAGTACTTC
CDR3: CASQDQGRYEQYF